These T cell receptor beta chains were read from a single sample in a study of blood T cell repertoires in COVID-19. Assay used: immunoSEQ multiplex PCR; TCRdb lists only in-frame clones, some missing. Of about 140,000 clones in the sample, around 87% were seen once. The sequenced sample was peripheral blood. Receptor source: a human donor in a cohort sampled during active COVID-19. The CDR3 runs from the conserved cysteine through the conserved F or W. The order of the fields is clone size, D gene, J gene, V gene, CDR3 protein, CDR3 DNA. A D gene is named only where the DNA matches it firmly. Some rows have no size entry. The others give once, few or many, or a class for an expanded clone.

few - TRBJ1-2 TRBV7-9 CASSLFLDGYTF TGTGCCAGCAGCTTATTTCTAGATGGCTACACCTTC
- - TRBJ1-1 TRBV12-3/TRBV12-4 CASSLRGWDEAFF TGTGCCAGCAGTTTAAGGGGTTGGGATGAAGCTTTCTTT
- - TRBJ2-7 TRBV3-1/TRBV3-2 CASSRGNSVYEQYF TGTGCCAGCAGCCGCGGCAACTCTGTCTACGAGCAGTACTTC
- - TRBJ2-1 TRBV11-2 CASSLGQTSYNEQFF TGTGCCAGCAGCTTAGGGCAGACTTCCTACAATGAGCAGTTCTTC
- - TRBJ2-7 TRBV27 CASSFAGPYEQYF TGTGCCAGCAGTTTCGCGGGACCCTACGAGCAGTACTTC
- - TRBJ1-3 TRBV7-8 CASSKYRTVLAGNTIYF TGTGCCAGCAGCAAATATAGGACAGTCTTGGCGGGAAACACCATATATTTT
- TRBD1 TRBJ1-5 TRBV29-1 CSVGTGGANQPQHF TGCAGCGTTGGGACAGGGGGGGCAAATCAGCCCCAGCATTTT
- TRBD2 TRBJ2-1 TRBV5-1 CASSLASGSFDEQFF TGCGCCAGCAGCTTGGCTAGCGGGAGTTTCGATGAGCAGTTCTTC
few TRBD2 TRBJ2-3 TRBV29-1 CSLAGTSGSTDTQYF TGCAGCCTTGCCGGGACTAGCGGAAGCACAGATACGCAGTATTTT
- - TRBJ2-1 TRBV27 CASSLDSPYNEQFF TGTGCCAGCAGCTTGGACAGTCCTTACAATGAGCAGTTCTTC
- - TRBJ2-2 TRBV7-9 CASSFTRTAGELFF TGTGCCAGCAGCTTTACTAGGACCGCCGGGGAGCTGTTTTTT
once TRBD2 TRBJ2-3 TRBV6-5 CASRNSGGSTDTQYF TGTGCCAGCAGAAATAGCGGGGGCAGCACAGATACGCAGTATTTT
- - TRBJ2-7 TRBV14 CASSHGWVEQYF TGTGCCAGCAGCCACGGGTGGGTCGAGCAGTACTTC
once - TRBJ1-2 TRBV29-1 CSGAQGWGYGYTF TGCAGCGGGGCACAGGGATGGGGCTATGGCTACACCTTC
- TRBD1 TRBJ1-2 TRBV27 CASSRPTGADGYTF TGTGCCAGCAGCCGACCGACAGGGGCCGACGGCTACACCTTC
- - TRBJ2-1 TRBV5-1 CASSFPGEEQFF TGCGCCAGCAGCTTCCCTGGGGAGGAGCAGTTCTTC
once TRBD1 TRBJ2-6 TRBV4-1 CASSHYRDRGLWSGANVLTF TGCGCCAGCAGCCACTACCGGGACAGGGGATTGTGGTCTGGGGCCAACGTCCTGACTTTC
- TRBD1 TRBJ1-5 TRBV5-8 CASSFRDRVLYSNQPQHF TGTGCCAGCAGCTTCCGGGACAGGGTCCTGTATAGCAATCAGCCCCAGCATTTT
once TRBD1 TRBJ2-2 TRBV24-1 CATSDTGTGTGELFF TGTGCCACCAGCGATACCGGGACAGGGACCGGGGAGCTGTTTTTT
- - TRBJ2-5 TRBV5-1 CASSLTGGRQETQYF TGCGCCAGCAGCTTAACGGGGGGCCGTCAAGAGACCCAGTACTTC
- TRBD2 TRBJ2-1 TRBV4-1 CASSRTGVAGVSDEQFF TGCGCCAGCAGCCGAACTGGGGTAGCGGGAGTTTCCGATGAGCAGTTCTTC